This is a list of T cell receptor beta chains from one sample in a study of cytomegalovirus exposure and HLA in healthy donors. The method was immunoSEQ multiplex PCR; TCRdb's version includes in-frame clones alone and lacks a portion of them. Of some 150,000 clones listed, roughly 89% are singletons. Material for sequencing was PBMCs. The receptors come from a woman in her thirties in good health and CMV-seronegative. Each CDR3 is given with its conserved first and last residue. D genes are given only for firm matches. Only some rows state a clone size, as once, few, many or a class for expanded clones.

cdr3_aa: CATSRDRGDEKLFF
cdr3_nt: TGTGCCACCAGCCGGGACAGGGGCGATGAAAAACTGTTTTTT
clone_size: .
j_call: TRBJ1-4
v_call: TRBV15
d_call: TRBD1
cdr3_length: 14

cdr3_aa: CASQTSMNTEAFF
cdr3_nt: TGTGCCAGCCAGACATCCATGAACACTGAAGCTTTCTTT
clone_size: once
j_call: TRBJ1-1
v_call: TRBV6-1
d_call: .
cdr3_length: 13

cdr3_aa: CSVVSGAHEQFF
cdr3_nt: TGCAGCGTTGTTTCAGGGGCCCATGAGCAGTTCTTC
clone_size: .
j_call: TRBJ2-1
v_call: TRBV29-1
d_call: .
cdr3_length: 12

cdr3_aa: CAWSATGYTNEKLFF
cdr3_nt: TGTGCCTGGAGCGCTACAGGGTATACTAATGAAAAACTGTTTTTT
clone_size: .
j_call: TRBJ1-4
v_call: TRBV30
d_call: .
cdr3_length: 15

cdr3_aa: CASSLLSGQGQVGYTF
cdr3_nt: TGTGCCAGCAGCTTATTATCCGGACAGGGGCAGGTCGGCTACACCTTC
clone_size: .
j_call: TRBJ1-2
v_call: TRBV7-9
d_call: TRBD1
cdr3_length: 16

cdr3_aa: CAIKSLNEQFF
cdr3_nt: TGTGCCATCAAATCCCTCAATGAGCAGTTCTTC
clone_size: .
j_call: TRBJ2-1
v_call: TRBV10-3
d_call: .
cdr3_length: 11

cdr3_aa: CASSFPSSGANVLTF
cdr3_nt: TGCGCCAGCAGCTTCCCCTCGAGCGGGGCCAACGTCCTGACTTTC
clone_size: .
j_call: TRBJ2-6
v_call: TRBV5-1
d_call: .
cdr3_length: 15

cdr3_aa: CASSFGTGYEQYF
cdr3_nt: TGTGCCAGCAGCTTCGGGACAGGGTACGAGCAGTACTTC
clone_size: .
j_call: TRBJ2-7
v_call: TRBV5-4
d_call: TRBD1
cdr3_length: 13

cdr3_aa: CASSIGLAYTDTQYF
cdr3_nt: TGTGCCAGTAGTATAGGGCTAGCGTACACAGATACGCAGTATTTT
clone_size: .
j_call: TRBJ2-3
v_call: TRBV19
d_call: .
cdr3_length: 15

cdr3_aa: CASSPGTHNSPLHF
cdr3_nt: TGTGCCAGCTCACCAGGGACTCATAATTCACCCCTCCACTTT
clone_size: .
j_call: TRBJ1-6
v_call: TRBV18
d_call: .
cdr3_length: 14

cdr3_aa: CASSLTPSGINTGELFF
cdr3_nt: TGTGCCAGCAGCTTAACGCCTAGCGGGATTAACACCGGGGAGCTGTTTTTT
clone_size: .
j_call: TRBJ2-2
v_call: TRBV7-6
d_call: TRBD2
cdr3_length: 17

cdr3_aa: CASSPHQGGQYF
cdr3_nt: TGCGCCAGCAGCCCTCATCAGGGGGGGCAGTACTTC
clone_size: .
j_call: TRBJ2-7
v_call: TRBV5-1
d_call: .
cdr3_length: 12

cdr3_aa: CASSAGQGAVNTIYF
cdr3_nt: TGTGCCAGCAGCGCGGGACAGGGGGCAGTAAACACCATATATTTT
clone_size: .
j_call: TRBJ1-3
v_call: TRBV9
d_call: TRBD1
cdr3_length: 15

cdr3_aa: CASSLVSGGARETQYF
cdr3_nt: TGTGCCAGCAGCTTAGTTAGCGGGGGGGCACGAGAGACCCAGTACTTC
clone_size: once
j_call: TRBJ2-5
v_call: TRBV7-6
d_call: TRBD2
cdr3_length: 16

cdr3_aa: CASSPTWGAHNSPLHF
cdr3_nt: TGTGCCAGCAGCCCCACCTGGGGCGCCCATAATTCACCCCTCCACTTT
clone_size: .
j_call: TRBJ1-6
v_call: TRBV9
d_call: .
cdr3_length: 16

cdr3_aa: CASFLWGAGGKNEQFF
cdr3_nt: .
clone_size: .
j_call: TRBJ2-1
v_call: TRBV5-4
d_call: .
cdr3_length: 16

cdr3_aa: CASSVALAGEETQYF
cdr3_nt: TGTGCCAGCAGCGTAGCGCTAGCGGGAGAAGAGACCCAGTACTTC
clone_size: .
j_call: TRBJ2-5
v_call: TRBV9
d_call: TRBD2
cdr3_length: 15

cdr3_aa: CASTKGYGAIYF
cdr3_nt: TGTGCCAGCACGAAGGGGTATGGGGCCATATATTTT
clone_size: .
j_call: TRBJ1-3
v_call: TRBV6-1
d_call: .
cdr3_length: 12

cdr3_aa: CASIRENQETQYF
cdr3_nt: TGTGCCAGCATAAGGGAGAACCAAGAGACCCAGTACTTC
clone_size: .
j_call: TRBJ2-5
v_call: TRBV2
d_call: .
cdr3_length: 13

cdr3_aa: CAWNRGQILFF
cdr3_nt: TGTGCCTGGAATCGAGGGCAGATACTGTTTTTT
clone_size: .
j_call: TRBJ1-4
v_call: TRBV30
d_call: .
cdr3_length: 11

cdr3_aa: CASSPRTDYEQYF
cdr3_nt: TGTGCCAGCTCACCACGGACAGATTACGAGCAGTACTTC
clone_size: .
j_call: TRBJ2-7
v_call: TRBV18
d_call: .
cdr3_length: 13

cdr3_aa: CASSLVAGLNEKLFF
cdr3_nt: TGTGCCAGCAGCTTAGTGGCAGGCCTTAATGAAAAACTGTTTTTT
clone_size: .
j_call: TRBJ1-4
v_call: TRBV11-2
d_call: .
cdr3_length: 15

cdr3_aa: CASSLGRDSTQTYGYTF
cdr3_nt: TGTGCCAGCAGCTTGGGGAGGGACAGCACCCAGACCTATGGCTACACCTTC
clone_size: .
j_call: TRBJ1-2
v_call: TRBV5-6
d_call: TRBD1
cdr3_length: 17

cdr3_aa: CASSNRGIGGNEQYF
cdr3_nt: TGTGCCAGCTCTAACCGGGGAATCGGGGGTAACGAGCAGTACTTC
clone_size: .
j_call: TRBJ2-7
v_call: TRBV18
d_call: .
cdr3_length: 15

cdr3_aa: CASSRDRYSTDTQYF
cdr3_nt: TGTGCCAGCAGCCGAGACAGGTACAGCACAGATACGCAGTATTTT
clone_size: .
j_call: TRBJ2-3
v_call: TRBV6-5
d_call: .
cdr3_length: 15

cdr3_aa: CASSLRTGGYEQYF
cdr3_nt: TGCGCCAGCAGCCTAAGGACTGGAGGTTACGAGCAGTACTTC
clone_size: .
j_call: TRBJ2-7
v_call: TRBV4-3
d_call: .
cdr3_length: 14

cdr3_aa: CASIRTGGAGGELFF
cdr3_nt: TGCGCCAGCATCCGGACAGGGGGCGCCGGCGGGGAGCTGTTTTTT
clone_size: .
j_call: TRBJ2-2
v_call: TRBV10-2
d_call: TRBD1
cdr3_length: 15

cdr3_aa: CASSQAGRAVDTQYF
cdr3_nt: TGTGCCAGCAGCCAAGCGGGAAGGGCCGTAGATACGCAGTATTTT
clone_size: .
j_call: TRBJ2-3
v_call: TRBV5-6
d_call: TRBD2
cdr3_length: 15

cdr3_aa: CASSQVDLAGATDNEQFF
cdr3_nt: TGCGCCAGCAGCCAAGTCGATTTAGCGGGAGCAACCGACAATGAGCAGTTCTTC
clone_size: .
j_call: TRBJ2-1
v_call: TRBV4-1
d_call: TRBD2
cdr3_length: 18

cdr3_aa: CASSRIAGTYNEQFF
cdr3_nt: TGTGCCAGCAGCCGCATAGCGGGGACCTACAATGAGCAGTTCTTC
clone_size: .
j_call: TRBJ2-1
v_call: TRBV7-2
d_call: TRBD2
cdr3_length: 15

cdr3_aa: CASSTIWTEYHLKAQYF
cdr3_nt: TGCGCCAGCAGCACTATCTGGACTGAGTACCATCTAAAGGCCCAGTACTTC
clone_size: once
j_call: TRBJ2-5
v_call: TRBV4-1
d_call: .
cdr3_length: 17

cdr3_aa: CASTTLPSIEQYF
cdr3_nt: TGTGCCAGCACAACCCTACCTAGTATCGAGCAGTACTTC
clone_size: .
j_call: TRBJ2-7
v_call: TRBV28
d_call: .
cdr3_length: 13

cdr3_aa: CASSLQSGTGPYEQYF
cdr3_nt: TGTGCCAGCAGCCTACAGAGCGGGACAGGGCCCTACGAGCAGTACTTC
clone_size: .
j_call: TRBJ2-7
v_call: TRBV7-6
d_call: TRBD1
cdr3_length: 16

cdr3_aa: CASSKGLAAAYEQYF
cdr3_nt: TGTGCCAGCAGCAAAGGACTAGCGGCCGCCTACGAGCAGTACTTC
clone_size: .
j_call: TRBJ2-7
v_call: TRBV21-1
d_call: .
cdr3_length: 15

cdr3_aa: CASSSPTGSSGNTIYF
cdr3_nt: TGTGCCAGCAGTTCTCCCACAGGATCCTCTGGAAACACCATATATTTT
clone_size: .
j_call: TRBJ1-3
v_call: TRBV6-6
d_call: .
cdr3_length: 16

cdr3_aa: CATRDGSSGANVLTF
cdr3_nt: TGTGCTACCCGGGACGGGAGCTCTGGGGCCAACGTCCTGACTTTC
clone_size: .
j_call: TRBJ2-6
v_call: TRBV5-5
d_call: .
cdr3_length: 15

cdr3_aa: CASSPLLGGTEAFF
cdr3_nt: TGTGCCAGCAGCCCCCTGTTGGGGGGCACTGAAGCTTTCTTT
clone_size: few
j_call: TRBJ1-1
v_call: TRBV6-1
d_call: .
cdr3_length: 14

cdr3_aa: CASNPTGRNEQFF
cdr3_nt: TGTGCCAGTAACCCGACAGGCCGCAATGAGCAGTTCTTC
clone_size: .
j_call: TRBJ2-1
v_call: TRBV19
d_call: .
cdr3_length: 13

cdr3_aa: CASRYRASEAFF
cdr3_nt: TGTGCCAGTCGATACAGGGCTTCTGAAGCTTTCTTT
clone_size: few
j_call: TRBJ1-1
v_call: TRBV27
d_call: .
cdr3_length: 12

cdr3_aa: CASSYQFNTGELFF
cdr3_nt: TGTGCCAGCAGTTACCAGTTTAACACCGGGGAGCTGTTTTTT
clone_size: once
j_call: TRBJ2-2
v_call: TRBV6-6
d_call: .
cdr3_length: 14

cdr3_aa: CASSFPGTGYGYTF
cdr3_nt: TGTGCCAGCAGCTTTCCCGGGACAGGGTATGGCTACACCTTC
clone_size: once
j_call: TRBJ1-2
v_call: TRBV7-9
d_call: TRBD1
cdr3_length: 14

cdr3_aa: CASSLAGAETQYF
cdr3_nt: TGCGCCAGCAGCTTGGCGGGAGCAGAGACCCAGTACTTC
clone_size: .
j_call: TRBJ2-5
v_call: TRBV5-1
d_call: .
cdr3_length: 13

cdr3_aa: CASSQGPEQDYEQYF
cdr3_nt: TGCGCCAGCAGCCAAGGGCCCGAGCAGGACTACGAGCAGTACTTC
clone_size: once
j_call: TRBJ2-7
v_call: TRBV4-1
d_call: .
cdr3_length: 15

cdr3_aa: CASSLYPSGGYNYGYTF
cdr3_nt: TGTGCCAGCAGTTTATACCCCTCTGGGGGGTATAACTATGGCTACACCTTC
clone_size: .
j_call: TRBJ1-2
v_call: TRBV27
d_call: .
cdr3_length: 17

cdr3_aa: CASNAGTALYGYTF
cdr3_nt: TGTGCCAGCAACGCCGGGACAGCTCTCTATGGCTACACCTTC
clone_size: few
j_call: TRBJ1-2
v_call: TRBV5-5
d_call: TRBD1
cdr3_length: 14

cdr3_aa: CASSPPNREGNTIYF
cdr3_nt: TGTGCCAGCTCACCACCAAACAGGGAGGGAAACACCATATATTTT
clone_size: few
j_call: TRBJ1-3
v_call: TRBV18
d_call: .
cdr3_length: 15

cdr3_aa: CASSPGRDTSPGIHSPLHF
cdr3_nt: TGTGCCAGCTCACCAGGAAGGGACACTTCGCCGGGGATCCATTCACCCCTCCACTTT
clone_size: .
j_call: TRBJ1-6
v_call: TRBV18
d_call: .
cdr3_length: 19

cdr3_aa: CATGGVPSSYNEQFF
cdr3_nt: TGTGCCACCGGGGGGGTCCCGAGCTCCTACAATGAGCAGTTCTTC
clone_size: once
j_call: TRBJ2-1
v_call: TRBV15
d_call: TRBD2
cdr3_length: 15

cdr3_aa: CASSFSGGRTGELFF
cdr3_nt: TGCGCCAGCAGCTTCTCAGGGGGAAGGACCGGGGAGCTGTTTTTT
clone_size: .
j_call: TRBJ2-2
v_call: TRBV5-1
d_call: TRBD1
cdr3_length: 15

cdr3_aa: CAWSYGPGANEKLFF
cdr3_nt: TGTGCCTGGAGCTACGGCCCGGGGGCTAATGAAAAACTGTTTTTT
clone_size: once
j_call: TRBJ1-4
v_call: TRBV30
d_call: .
cdr3_length: 15

cdr3_aa: CASSPGVLNTGELFF
cdr3_nt: TGTGCCAGCTCACCGGGCGTGCTGAACACCGGGGAGCTGTTTTTT
clone_size: .
j_call: TRBJ2-2
v_call: TRBV18
d_call: .
cdr3_length: 15

cdr3_aa: CAWSVRQGTYEQYF
cdr3_nt: TGTGCCTGGAGTGTCCGACAGGGTACCTACGAGCAGTACTTC
clone_size: .
j_call: TRBJ2-7
v_call: TRBV30
d_call: TRBD1
cdr3_length: 14

cdr3_aa: CASRSTGGYNEQFF
cdr3_nt: TGTGCCAGCCGTTCCACAGGGGGCTACAATGAGCAGTTCTTC
clone_size: .
j_call: TRBJ2-1
v_call: TRBV28
d_call: TRBD1
cdr3_length: 14

cdr3_aa: CASSLRDEQFF
cdr3_nt: TGTGCCAGCAGCTTGCGGGATGAGCAGTTCTTC
clone_size: .
j_call: TRBJ2-1
v_call: TRBV11-2
d_call: .
cdr3_length: 11

cdr3_aa: CASSLVGGSTDTQYF
cdr3_nt: TGCGCCAGCAGCTTGGTCGGCGGGAGCACAGATACGCAGTATTTT
clone_size: .
j_call: TRBJ2-3
v_call: TRBV5-1
d_call: .
cdr3_length: 15

cdr3_aa: CASSLGPGQGNTEAFF
cdr3_nt: TGCGCCAGCAGCCTAGGACCGGGACAGGGGAACACTGAAGCTTTCTTT
clone_size: .
j_call: TRBJ1-1
v_call: TRBV4-1
d_call: TRBD1
cdr3_length: 16

cdr3_aa: CASSLVLAGAGELFF
cdr3_nt: TGTGCCAGCAGCTTGGTGTTAGCGGGGGCCGGGGAGCTGTTTTTT
clone_size: .
j_call: TRBJ2-2
v_call: TRBV5-6
d_call: TRBD2
cdr3_length: 15

cdr3_aa: CASSEDGTGKETQYF
cdr3_nt: TGTGCCAGCAGTGAAGATGGAACAGGGAAAGAGACCCAGTACTTC
clone_size: .
j_call: TRBJ2-5
v_call: TRBV6-1
d_call: .
cdr3_length: 15

cdr3_aa: CASSLVDRRTGELFF
cdr3_nt: TGCGCCAGCAGCTTGGTGGACAGGCGGACCGGGGAGCTGTTTTTT
clone_size: once
j_call: TRBJ2-2
v_call: TRBV5-1
d_call: TRBD1
cdr3_length: 15